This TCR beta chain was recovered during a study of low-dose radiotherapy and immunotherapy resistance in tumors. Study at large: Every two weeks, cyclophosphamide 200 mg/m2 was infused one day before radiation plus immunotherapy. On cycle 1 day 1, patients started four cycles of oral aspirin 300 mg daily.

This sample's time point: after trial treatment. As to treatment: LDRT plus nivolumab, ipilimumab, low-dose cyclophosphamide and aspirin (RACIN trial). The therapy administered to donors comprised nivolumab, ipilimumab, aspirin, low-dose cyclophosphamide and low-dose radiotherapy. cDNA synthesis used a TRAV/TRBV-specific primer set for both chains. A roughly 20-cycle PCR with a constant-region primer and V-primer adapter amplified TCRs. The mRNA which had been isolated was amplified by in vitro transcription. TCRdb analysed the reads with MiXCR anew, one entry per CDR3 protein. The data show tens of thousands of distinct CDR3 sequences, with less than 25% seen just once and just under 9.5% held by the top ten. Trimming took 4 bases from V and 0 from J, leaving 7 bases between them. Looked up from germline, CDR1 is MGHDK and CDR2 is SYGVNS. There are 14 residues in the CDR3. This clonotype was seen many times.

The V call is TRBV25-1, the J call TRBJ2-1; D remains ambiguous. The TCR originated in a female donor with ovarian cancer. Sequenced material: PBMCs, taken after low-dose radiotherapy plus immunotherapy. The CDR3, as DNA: TGTGCCAGCAGTGTTGCCAACTCCTACAATGAGCAGTTCTTC. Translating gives CASSVANSYNEQFF.